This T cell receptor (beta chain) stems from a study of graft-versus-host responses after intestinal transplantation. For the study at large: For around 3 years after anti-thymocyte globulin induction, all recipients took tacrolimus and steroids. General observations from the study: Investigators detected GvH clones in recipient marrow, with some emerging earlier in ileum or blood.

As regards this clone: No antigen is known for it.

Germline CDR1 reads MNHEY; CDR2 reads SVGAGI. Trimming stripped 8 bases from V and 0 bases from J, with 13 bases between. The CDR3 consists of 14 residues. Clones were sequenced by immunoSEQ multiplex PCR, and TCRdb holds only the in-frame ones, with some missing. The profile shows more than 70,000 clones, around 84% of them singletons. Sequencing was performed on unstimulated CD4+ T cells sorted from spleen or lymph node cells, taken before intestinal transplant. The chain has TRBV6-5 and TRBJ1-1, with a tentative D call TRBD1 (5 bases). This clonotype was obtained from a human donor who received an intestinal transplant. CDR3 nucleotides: TGTGCCAGCGCGGCAGGGCTCATGAACACTGAAGCTTTCTTT. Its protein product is CASAAGLMNTEAFF.